Shown below are 31 T cell receptor beta chains from a single sample sequenced in a study of regulatory T cells in long-lasting Graves disease. The time point: newly diagnosed GD, antithyroid drugs for less than 3 months. Making the TCR library involved RNA that had been extracted from PBMCs. Arm-PCR with iRepertoire HTBI primers amplified the CDR3 regions for these TCR beta libraries. TCRdb recomputed calls from the multiplex PCR reads with MiXCR, one row per CDR3 protein. The data hold 350,000 to 500,000 distinct CDR3 sequences, with about a sixth observed a single time. These same data were also listed under a study on T cells in Graves' hyperthyroidism and ophthalmopathy.

This specimen consisted of peripheral blood mononuclear cells (PBMCs), obtained at new diagnosis, from a patient treated with antithyroid drugs. The origin of the receptors is a woman aged 18-29 years with Graves disease.

V and J are TRBV4-1 and TRBJ2-1, with TRBD1 identical over 9 bases. The V gene's germline CDR1 is MGHRA and CDR2 YSYEKL. CDR3 length: 15 amino acids. V was pared by 6 bases and J by 8 bases, with 11 bases of the junction left unmatched. The CDR3 DNA reads TGCGCCAGCAGTCAACAGGGGGCGCAAGAATATGAGCAGTTCTTC. It yields the protein CASSQQGAQEYEQFF.

This clonotype was detected ten times or more. The chain recombines TRBV30 with TRBJ2-7, with unresolved D. Germline V gives CDR1 GTSNPN, CDR2 SVGIG (reference sequence). CDR3 length: 13 amino acids. Trimming stripped 2 bases from V and 4 bases from J, with 12 bases between. The CDR3 spells CAWSRPEQYEQYF. CDR3 nucleotide sequence: TGTGCCTGGAGTCGGCCAGAACAATACGAGCAGTACTTC.

This clonotype was seen a few times. The chain couples TRBV7-8 to TRBJ1-5; 8 nucleotides align to TRBD1. The junction had 12 bases not matched to a gene; V was cut back by 5 bases and J by 3 bases. The germline gives CDR1 SGHVS, CDR2 FQNEAQ. This CDR3 has 17 residues. The CDR3: CASSPRGQASNNQPQHF. CDR3 nucleotides: TGTGCCAGCAGCCCCCGGGGACAGGCGTCGAACAATCAGCCCCAGCATTTT.

Ten or more counts support this clonotype. The rearrangement joins TRBV30 to TRBJ2-7, with 7 bases fitting TRBD1. V was clipped by 3 bases and J by 5 bases; unmatched bases: 13. The CDR3 contains 15 residues. Germline CDR1 and CDR2: GTSNPN and SVGIG (reference sequence). The CDR3 DNA sequence: TGTGCCTGGAGCACCCGGGACAGCCTAGCCCACGAGCAGTACTTC. As protein: CAWSTRDSLAHEQYF.

The V gene is TRBV5-1, the J gene TRBJ2-7, with D maybe TRBD2 (6 bases). CDR3 length: 14 amino acids. CDR1 and CDR2 (germline): SGHRS, YFSETQ. Between the trimmed V and J ends, which lost 7 bases and 1 base, there was a span of 15 bases. The DNA for the CDR3 is TGCGCCAGCGGCCCGGGACTGGGGTCCTACGAGCAGTACTTC. As protein: CASGPGLGSYEQYF.

This clonotype was observed many times. This chain joins TRBV7-9 and TRBJ2-7; 11 positions agree with TRBD1. This CDR3 contains 16 residues. Per the germline V gene, CDR1 is SEHNR and CDR2 is FQNEAQ (reference sequence). Trimming at V came to 5 bases and at J to 3 bases, leaving 9 bases not matched to a gene. The CDR3 region has the DNA TGTGCCAGCAGCCCCGAGGTGGACAGGGGGCTCTACGAGCAGTACTTC. This gives the protein CASSPEVDRGLYEQYF.

This clonotype was seen ten or more times. The chain joins TRBV5-1 to TRBJ2-7, with 7 bases aligning to TRBD1. J gave up 3 bases and V 0 bases, and 3 bases lay outside the gene matches. The CDR3 is 14 amino acids. Germline CDR1 SGHRS, CDR2 YFSETQ. CDR3 in amino acids: CASSLEQGNYEQYF. Here the CDR3 DNA reads TGCGCCAGCAGCTTGGAACAGGGGAACTACGAGCAGTACTTC.

The chain uses TRBV19 and TRBJ1-4; the D gene is possibly TRBD1 (5 bases). The CDR3 is 14 amino acids. Germline CDR1 reads LNHDA; CDR2 reads SQIVND (reference sequence). V was shortened by 3 bases and J by 6 bases, with 11 bases between the two germline ends. The CDR3 bases are TGTGCCAGTAGTATCGGCAGGGATTATGAAAAACTGTTTTTT. It is translated as CASSIGRDYEKLFF.

The J gene is TRBJ1-5, the V gene TRBV28, with D possibly matching TRBD1 (6 bases). V lost 2 bases and J lost 3, with 11 bases in between. This CDR3 spans 15 amino acids. Per germline, CDR1 MDHEN and CDR2 SYDVKM. For the CDR3, the DNA is TGTGCCAGCAGTTTAAAGGGGGGGGACAATCAGCCCCAGCATTTT. This codes for CASSLKGGDNQPQHF.

The chain uses TRBV27 and TRBJ1-6, with TRBD1 as a possible D gene (5 bases). CDR1 and CDR2 (germline): MNHEY, SMNVEV (reference sequence). V lost 5 bases and J lost 9, with 29 bases in between. This CDR3 contains 19 residues. CDR3 amino acids: CASSVAPRVSTVEGSPLHF. CDR3 nucleotides: TGTGCCAGCAGTGTAGCCCCTCGAGTATCGACAGTGGAAGGTTCACCCCTCCACTTT.

The rearrangement joins TRBV7-2 to TRBJ2-7, with D perhaps matching TRBD1 (6 bases). V lost 4 bases and J 6 bases, leaving 16 bases between the germline ends. The CDR3 length is 14 residues. The germline CDR1 and CDR2 sequences are SGHTA and FQGNSA. DNA of the CDR3: TGTGCCAGCAGCTGGCCCGGGACAAGCTGCGAGCAGTACTTC. The encoded protein is CASSWPGTSCEQYF.

This clonotype was recorded many times. V gene TRBV3-1 combines with J gene TRBJ2-1; 7 bases match TRBD2. J gave up 3 bases and V 0 bases, and 8 bases lay outside the gene matches. The CDR3 has 17 amino acids. Germline V CDR1 and CDR2: LGHDT, YNNKEL (reference sequence). CDR3: CASSQDGGGRIYNEQFF. The CDR3, as DNA: TGTGCCAGCAGCCAAGATGGCGGGGGAAGAATCTACAATGAGCAGTTCTTC.

This clonotype was recorded a few times. The CDR3 region is CASSPPRDRFGDEKLFF. CDR3 nucleotide sequence: TGTGCCAGCTCACCACCCCGGGACAGATTCGGTGATGAAAAACTGTTTTTT. The V call is TRBV18, the J call TRBJ1-4; 7 bases are shared with TRBD1. Trimming removed 0 bases from V and 6 bases from J; junction bases left unmatched: 10. Germline V gives CDR1 KGHSH, CDR2 LQKENI. This CDR3 is 17 amino acids long.

This clonotype was counted at least ten times. The genes are TRBV7-9 and TRBJ2-3, with no clear D. This CDR3 is 16 amino acids long. The V end was cut by 0 bases, the J end by 1 base, with 11 bases between. Germline values: CDR1 SEHNR, CDR2 FQNEAQ (reference sequence). The CDR3 spells CASSLAGLSRTDTQYF. The CDR3 region has the DNA TGTGCCAGCAGCTTAGCCGGCCTTTCTCGCACAGATACGCAGTATTTT. Full variable domain (remainder filled in from reference TRBV7-9 and TRBJ2-3): DTGVSQNPRHKITKRGQNVTFRCDPISEHNRLYWYRQTLGQGPEFLTYFQNEAQLEKSRLLSDRFSAERPKGSFSTLEIQRTEQGDSAMYLCASSLAGLSRTDTQYFGPGTRLTVL.

This clonotype was detected many times. The V and J genes are TRBV7-3 and TRBJ2-3; 13 nucleotides match TRBD2. The CDR3 loop spans 14 amino acids. Germline V gene sequence: CDR1 SGHTA, CDR2 FQGTGA. V shed 4 bases, J shed 6 bases, and the junction held 1 base outside the gene matches. CDR3 residues: CASSWGLAGDTQYF. The CDR3 nucleotides read TGTGCCAGCAGCTGGGGACTAGCGGGGGATACGCAGTATTTT.

The sample holds many counts of this clonotype. The genes are TRBV7-2 and TRBJ2-7; 8 bases agree with TRBD1. The germline CDR1 and CDR2 sequences are SGHTA and FQGNSA. J was trimmed by 2 bases and V by 3 bases; bases with no gene match: 9. This CDR3 has 16 residues. CDR3 sequence (DNA): TGTGCCAGCAGCTTCCATACAGGGGGATCAACCTACGAGCAGTACTTC. It encodes CASSFHTGGSTYEQYF. The full variable domain, rest sourced from reference TRBV7-2 and TRBJ2-7, is GAGVSQSPSNKVTEKGKDVELRCDPISGHTALYWYRQSLGQGLEFLIYFQGNSAPDKSGLPSDRFSAERTGGSVSTLTIQRTQQEDSAVYLCASSFHTGGSTYEQYFGPGTRLTVT.

This clonotype was seen many times. The chain recombines TRBV27 with TRBJ1-1; D may be TRBD1 (5 bases). V shed 6 bases and J shed 1 base, with 12 bases lying between them. Germline CDR1 reads MNHEY; CDR2 reads SMNVEV (reference sequence). This CDR3 comprises 14 residues. The CDR3 loop reads CASRHRTRNTEAFF. For the CDR3, the DNA is TGTGCCAGCAGACATCGGACACGGAACACTGAAGCTTTCTTT.

This clonotype was seen repeatedly, ten times or more. The chain employs TRBV28 and TRBJ2-1; unclear D gene. This CDR3 is 16 amino acids long. V shed 2 bases and J shed 4 bases, with 15 bases lying between them. Germline CDR1 is MDHEN and CDR2 is SYDVKM. The CDR3 bases are TGTGCCAGCAGTTTAACGTCTGAAGGAACTTACAATGAGCAGTTCTTC. It yields the protein CASSLTSEGTYNEQFF.

In this sample, this clonotype turned up many times. This chain connects TRBV28 to TRBJ1-1; D unclear. This CDR3 is built from 14 residues. V was cut by 6 bases and J by 1 base, with 12 bases left in between. CDR1 and CDR2 from the germline V gene are MDHEN and SYDVKM. The CDR3 is CASRGVRTNTEAFF. The CDR3 DNA reads as TGTGCCAGCAGGGGCGTGAGAACGAACACTGAAGCTTTCTTT.

Only a few counts were recorded for this clonotype. A read error may be the cause here, since a much bigger clone is one base away. The J gene is TRBJ1-2, the V gene TRBV3-1; D gene ambiguous. The germline gives CDR1 LGHDT, CDR2 YNNKEL (reference sequence). The CDR3 has 14 amino acids. The CDR3, as DNA: TGTGCCAGCAGCAGACCAGGACGGATTTATGACTACACCTTC. It encodes CASSRPGRIYDYTF.

The rearrangement uses TRBV5-1 and TRBJ2-1; 9 bases fit TRBD2. The CDR3 is 14 amino acids. With 2 bases clipped from V and 8 bases from J, the junction kept 5 bases outside the gene matches. The germline V gene encodes CDR1 SGHRS and CDR2 YFSETQ. CDR3 sequence reads: CASSFGLAWDEQFF. The CDR3 bases are TGCGCCAGCAGCTTCGGACTAGCGTGGGATGAGCAGTTCTTC.

The table lists this clonotype with many counts. The chain employs TRBV7-6 and TRBJ1-1; no firm D call. Germline-derived CDR1 and CDR2 are SGHVS and FNYEAQ. The V end lost 4 bases, the J end lost 4 bases, and 10 bases lay between the germline ends. CDR3 length: 13 residues. CDR3 coding DNA: TGTGCCAGCAGCTCTGACTTACCCACTGAAGCTTTCTTT. This codes for CASSSDLPTEAFF. Filled out from reference TRBV7-6 and TRBJ1-1, the complete variable domain reads GAGVSQSPRYKVTKRGQDVALRCDPISGHVSLYWYRQALGQGPEFLTYFNYEAQQDKSGLPNDRFSAERPEGSISTLTIQRTEQRDSAMYRCASSSDLPTEAFFGQGTRLTVV.

This clonotype was detected many times. The chain recombines TRBV11-3 with TRBJ1-1; possible D gene TRBD1, 5 bases. Germline V gene sequence: CDR1 SGHNT, CDR2 YENEEA. The CDR3 extends over 14 amino acids. Deletions cut 6 bases from V and 4 bases from J, with 15 bases between. The chain's CDR3 is CASSSPREGTEAFF. The DNA of the CDR3 is TGTGCCAGCAGTTCACCCAGGGAAGGCACTGAAGCTTTCTTT.

This clonotype was counted many times. The genes are TRBV6-1 and TRBJ2-3; D is unresolved. The CDR3 spans 14 residues. The germline V gene has CDR1 MNHNS and CDR2 SASEGT. V dropped 5 bases and J dropped 2 bases, with 11 bases sitting between them. The CDR3 here is CASSQRETTDTQYF. The CDR3 DNA is TGTGCCAGCAGTCAACGCGAGACCACAGATACGCAGTATTTT.

This clonotype was counted ten times or more. This sequence joins TRBV11-2 and TRBJ2-1; D may be TRBD2 (6 bases). There are 17 residues in the CDR3. Trimming took 3 bases from V and 0 from J, leaving 15 bases between them. The V gene's germline CDR1 is SGHAT and CDR2 FQNNGV. For the CDR3, the DNA is TGTGCCAGCAGCTTCCCTAGACTAGGTAGCTCCTACAATGAGCAGTTCTTC. This sequence encodes CASSFPRLGSSYNEQFF.

There are many counts of this clonotype. The rearrangement links TRBV4-1 to TRBJ1-2; D is possibly TRBD1 (6 bases). The CDR3 is made up of 14 amino acids. The V end lost 0 bases, the J end lost 4 bases, and 9 bases lay between the germline ends. The germline gives CDR1 MGHRA, CDR2 YSYEKL. The CDR3 DNA is TGCGCCAGCAGCCAAGATAGGACAGTCTATGGCTACACCTTC. Translating it yields CASSQDRTVYGYTF.

There are many counts of this clonotype. V is TRBV7-8 and J is TRBJ2-3; 7 nucleotides agree with TRBD2. The ends lost 1 base at V and 5 bases at J; junction bases unmatched: 3. This CDR3 spans 14 amino acids. Germline V lookup: CDR1 SGHVS, CDR2 FQNEAQ. CDR3 nucleotide sequence: TGTGCCAGCAGCTTAGGGGCTAGCGGAGATACGCAGTATTTT. This sequence encodes CASSLGASGDTQYF.

This clonotype was picked up many times. The J gene is TRBJ2-7, the V gene TRBV2, with D perhaps matching TRBD2 (6 bases). This CDR3 is built from 15 residues. V shed 3 bases and J shed 1 base, with 13 bases lying between them. From germline, CDR1 is SNHLY and CDR2 FYNNEI. The CDR3 sequence is CASSDLRENSYEQYF. In nucleotides, the CDR3 is TGTGCCAGCAGTGATTTACGGGAGAATTCCTACGAGCAGTACTTC.

The table lists this clonotype with many counts. This sequence joins TRBV27 and TRBJ1-1; D perhaps matches TRBD1 (5 bases). CDR3 length equals 14 residues. V lost 3 bases, J lost 2 bases, and 10 bases lay in between. Germline loops: CDR1 MNHEY, CDR2 SMNVEV (reference sequence). The CDR3: CASSFNGANTEAFF. The CDR3 nucleotides are TGTGCCAGCAGTTTCAACGGGGCCAACACTGAAGCTTTCTTT.

Only a few counts were recorded for this clonotype. The V and J genes are TRBV9 and TRBJ2-5, with TRBD1 as a possible D gene (5 bases). Germline loops: CDR1 SGDLS, CDR2 YYNGEE. The CDR3 runs to 15 residues. Trimming left V 0 bases short and J 5 bases short, with 14 bases between. The CDR3 is CASSVATGRVETQYF. CDR3 DNA: TGTGCCAGCAGCGTAGCTACGGGCAGGGTGGAGACCCAGTACTTC. Together with reference TRBV9 and TRBJ2-5, the CDR3 gives the full variable domain: DSGVTQTPKHLITATGQRVTLRCSPRSGDLSVYWYQQSLDQGLQFLIQYYNGEERAKGNILERFSAQQFPDLHSELNLSSLELGDSALYFCASSVATGRVETQYFGPGTRLLVL.

Comment on this clonotype: One end of the junction does not line up with germline, which may come from a read error. J is TRBJ1-5 and V is TRBV7-7; D possibly corresponds to TRBD1 (6 bases). The end of the DNA is better explained by TRBJ2-3, so the J call may be wrong. CDR1 and CDR2 from the germline V gene are SSHAT and FNYEAQ (reference sequence). CDR3 length: 13 residues. CDR3 nucleotide sequence: TGTGCTAGCAGCTTAGCCCAGGGGCAGCCCCAGTATTTT. Translated: CASSLAQGQPQYF.